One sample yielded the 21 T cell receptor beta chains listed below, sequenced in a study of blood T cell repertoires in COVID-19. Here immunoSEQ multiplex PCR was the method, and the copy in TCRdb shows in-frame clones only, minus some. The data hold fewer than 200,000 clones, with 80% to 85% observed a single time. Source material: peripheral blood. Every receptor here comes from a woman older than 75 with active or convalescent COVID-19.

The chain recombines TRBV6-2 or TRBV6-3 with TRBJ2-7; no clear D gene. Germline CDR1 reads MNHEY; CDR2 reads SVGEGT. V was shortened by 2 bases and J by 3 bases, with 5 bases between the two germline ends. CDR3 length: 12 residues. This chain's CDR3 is CASSYAHYEQYF. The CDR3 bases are TGTGCCAGCAGTTACGCGCACTACGAGCAGTACTTC.

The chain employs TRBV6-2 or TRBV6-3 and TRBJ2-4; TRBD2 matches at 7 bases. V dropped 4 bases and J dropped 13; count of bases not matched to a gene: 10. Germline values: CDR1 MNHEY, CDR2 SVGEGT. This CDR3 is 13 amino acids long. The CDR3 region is CASSWEGIGSQYF. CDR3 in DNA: TGTGCCAGCAGTTGGGAGGGAATTGGGTCCCAGTACTTC.

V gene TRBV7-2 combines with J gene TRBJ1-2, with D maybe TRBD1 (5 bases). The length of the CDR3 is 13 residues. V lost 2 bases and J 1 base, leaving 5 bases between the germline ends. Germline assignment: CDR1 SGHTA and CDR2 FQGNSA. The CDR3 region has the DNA TGTGCCAGCAGCTTACAGGGTAACTATGGCTACACCTTC. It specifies CASSLQGNYGYTF.

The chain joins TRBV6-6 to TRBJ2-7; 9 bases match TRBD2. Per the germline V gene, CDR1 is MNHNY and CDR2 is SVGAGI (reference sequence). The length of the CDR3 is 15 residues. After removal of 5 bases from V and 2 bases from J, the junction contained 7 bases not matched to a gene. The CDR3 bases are TGTGCCAGCAGTCTCGCGGGCGGGGGGGCCTACGAGCAGTACTTC. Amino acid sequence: CASSLAGGGAYEQYF.

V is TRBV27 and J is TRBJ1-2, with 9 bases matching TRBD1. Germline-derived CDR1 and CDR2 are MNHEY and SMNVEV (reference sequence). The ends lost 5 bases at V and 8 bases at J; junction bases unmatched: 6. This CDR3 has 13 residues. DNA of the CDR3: TGTGCCAGCAGTCTCCGGGACAGGGCAGGCTACACCTTC. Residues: CASSLRDRAGYTF.

The CDR3 sequence is CASSIGQVPTEAFF. CDR3 DNA sequence: TGTGCCAGTAGTATAGGACAGGTTCCCACTGAAGCTTTCTTT. The gene calls are TRBV19 and TRBJ1-1; TRBD1 might be the D (6 bases). The CDR3 covers 14 residues. CDR1 LNHDA and CDR2 SQIVND come from the germline V gene (reference sequence). Trimming took off 1 base at V and 4 bases at J, with 10 bases between the two ends.

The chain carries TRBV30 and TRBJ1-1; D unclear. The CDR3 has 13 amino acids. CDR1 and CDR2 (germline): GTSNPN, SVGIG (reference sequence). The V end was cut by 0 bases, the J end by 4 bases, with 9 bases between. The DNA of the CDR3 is TGTGCCTGGAGTGTAGAGGGATTCACTGAAGCTTTCTTT. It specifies CAWSVEGFTEAFF. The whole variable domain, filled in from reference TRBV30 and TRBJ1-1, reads SQTIHQWPATLVQPVGSPLSLECTVEGTSNPNLYWYRQAAGRGLQLLFYSVGIGQISSEVPQNLSASRPQDRQFILSSKKLLLSDSGFYLCAWSVEGFTEAFFGQGTRLTVV.

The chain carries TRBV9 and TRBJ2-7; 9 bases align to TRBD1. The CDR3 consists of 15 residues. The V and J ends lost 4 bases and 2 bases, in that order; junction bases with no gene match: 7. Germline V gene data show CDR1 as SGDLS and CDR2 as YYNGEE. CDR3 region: CASSPGTGSAYEQYF. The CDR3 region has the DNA TGTGCCAGCAGCCCAGGGACAGGGTCCGCCTACGAGCAGTACTTC.

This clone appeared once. CDR3: CASSYFRGQGVVTGELFF. The CDR3 bases are TGTGCCAGCAGTTACTTTAGAGGACAGGGCGTTGTGACCGGGGAGCTGTTTTTT. This chain joins TRBV6-2 or TRBV6-3 and TRBJ2-2; 8 positions agree with TRBD1. The germline gives CDR1 MNHEY, CDR2 SVGEGT. The V gene end was trimmed by 1 base and the J gene end by 5 bases; junction bases not matched to a gene: 12. The CDR3 is made up of 18 amino acids.

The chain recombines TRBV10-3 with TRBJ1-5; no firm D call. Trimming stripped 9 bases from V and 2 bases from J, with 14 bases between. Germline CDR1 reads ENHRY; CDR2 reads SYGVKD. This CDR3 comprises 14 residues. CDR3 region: CAIRSGSGNQPQHF. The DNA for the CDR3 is TGTGCCATAAGGTCCGGGAGTGGCAATCAGCCCCAGCATTTT.

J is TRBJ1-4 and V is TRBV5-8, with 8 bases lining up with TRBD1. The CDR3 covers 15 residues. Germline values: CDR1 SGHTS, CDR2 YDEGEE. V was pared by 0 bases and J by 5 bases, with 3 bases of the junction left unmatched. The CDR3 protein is CASSLDGQGNEKLFF. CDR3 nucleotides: TGTGCCAGCAGCTTGGACGGACAGGGAAATGAAAAACTGTTTTTT.

The CDR3 sequence is CASSATGGTGNTIYF. CDR3 DNA: TGCGCCAGCAGCGCTACAGGGGGCACTGGAAACACCATATATTTT. The chain carries TRBV5-1 and TRBJ1-3; 9 positions match TRBD1. The V segment lost 4 bases and the J segment 2 bases; nucleotides outside the gene matches: 4. The CDR3 totals 15 residues. Looked up from germline, CDR1 is SGHRS and CDR2 is YFSETQ.

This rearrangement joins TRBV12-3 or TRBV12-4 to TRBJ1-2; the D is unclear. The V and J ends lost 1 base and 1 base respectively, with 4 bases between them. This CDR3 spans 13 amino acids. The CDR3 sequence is CASSLGSNYGYTF. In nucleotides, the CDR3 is TGTGCCAGCAGTTTAGGCAGTAACTATGGCTACACCTTC.

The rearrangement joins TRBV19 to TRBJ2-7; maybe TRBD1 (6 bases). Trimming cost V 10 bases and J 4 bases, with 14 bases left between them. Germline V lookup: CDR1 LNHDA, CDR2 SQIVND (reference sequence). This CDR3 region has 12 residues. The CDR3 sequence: CATEDSRYEQYF. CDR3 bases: TGTGCCACCGAGGACAGTCGATACGAGCAGTACTTC.

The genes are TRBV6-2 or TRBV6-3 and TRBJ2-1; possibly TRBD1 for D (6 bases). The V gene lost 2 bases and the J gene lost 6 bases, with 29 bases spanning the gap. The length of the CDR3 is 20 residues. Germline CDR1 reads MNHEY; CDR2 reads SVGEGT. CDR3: CASSYHRPVRQEASGNEQFF. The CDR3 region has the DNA TGTGCCAGCAGTTACCATCGGCCCGTTAGACAGGAGGCGAGCGGCAATGAGCAGTTCTTC.

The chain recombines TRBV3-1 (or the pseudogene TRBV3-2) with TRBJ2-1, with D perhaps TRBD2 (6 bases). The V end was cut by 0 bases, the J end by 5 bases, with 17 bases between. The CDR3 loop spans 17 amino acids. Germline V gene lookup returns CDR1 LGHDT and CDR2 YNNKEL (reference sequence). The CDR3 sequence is CASSQDPLALGDNEQFF. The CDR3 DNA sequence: TGTGCCAGCAGCCAAGATCCACTAGCCCTAGGGGACAATGAGCAGTTCTTC.

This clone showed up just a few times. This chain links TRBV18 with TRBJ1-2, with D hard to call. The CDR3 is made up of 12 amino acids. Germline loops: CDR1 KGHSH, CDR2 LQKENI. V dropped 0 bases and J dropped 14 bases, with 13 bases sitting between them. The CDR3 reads CASSPPWPPLTF. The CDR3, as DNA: TGTGCCAGCTCACCACCGTGGCCGCCGTTGACCTTC. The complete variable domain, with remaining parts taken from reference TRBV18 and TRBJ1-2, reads NAGVMQNPRHLVRRRGQEARLRCSPMKGHSHVYWYRQLPEEGLKFMVYLQKENIIDESGMPKERFSAEFPKEGPSILRIQQVVRGDSAAYFCASSPPWPPLTFGSGTRLTVV.

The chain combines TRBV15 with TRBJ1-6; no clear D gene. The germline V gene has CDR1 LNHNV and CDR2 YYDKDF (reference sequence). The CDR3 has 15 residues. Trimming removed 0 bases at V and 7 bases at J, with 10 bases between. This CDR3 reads CATSRDSPGNSPLHF. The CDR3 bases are TGTGCCACCAGCAGAGATTCGCCGGGGAATTCACCCCTCCACTTT.

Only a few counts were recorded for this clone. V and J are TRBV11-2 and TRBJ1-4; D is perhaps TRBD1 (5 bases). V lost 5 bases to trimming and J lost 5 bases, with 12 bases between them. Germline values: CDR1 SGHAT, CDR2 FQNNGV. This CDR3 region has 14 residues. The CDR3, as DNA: TGTGCCAGCAGCCAAGGGGCAGAGAATGAAAAACTGTTTTTT. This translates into CASSQGAENEKLFF.

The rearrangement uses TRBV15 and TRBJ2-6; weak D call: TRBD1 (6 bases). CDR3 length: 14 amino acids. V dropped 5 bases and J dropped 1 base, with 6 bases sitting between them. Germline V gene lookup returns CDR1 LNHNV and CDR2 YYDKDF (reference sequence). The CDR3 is CATSQGSGANVLTF. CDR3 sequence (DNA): TGTGCCACCAGCCAGGGGTCTGGGGCCAACGTCCTGACTTTC.

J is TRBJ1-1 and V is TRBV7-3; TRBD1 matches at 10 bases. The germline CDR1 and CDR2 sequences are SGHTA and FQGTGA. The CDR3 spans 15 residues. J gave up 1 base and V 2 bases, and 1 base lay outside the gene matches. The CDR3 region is CASSLWDRGNTEAFF. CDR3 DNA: TGTGCCAGCAGCTTATGGGACAGGGGGAACACTGAAGCTTTCTTT. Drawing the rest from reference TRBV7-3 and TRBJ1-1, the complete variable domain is GAGVSQTPSNKVTEKGKYVELRCDPISGHTALYWYRQSLGQGPEFLIYFQGTGAADDSGLPNDRFFAVRPEGSVSTLKIQRTERGDSAVYLCASSLWDRGNTEAFFGQGTRLTVV.